This is a list of T cell receptor beta chains from one sample in a study of blood T cell repertoires in COVID-19. Generated by immunoSEQ multiplex PCR, the TCRdb table keeps only in-frame clones and is missing some. Here the sample spans roughly 350,000 clones, about 90% being singletons. Sequences were obtained from peripheral blood. The receptor source for this set is a woman between 70 and 85 years old with COVID-19, enrolled during active disease. The CDR3 runs from the conserved cysteine through the conserved F or W. The D gene is left open where the match is weak. The size of a clone is reported for some rows only, either as once, few or many, or as a class for expanded clones.

>12|TRBJ2-7|TRBV11-2|TRBD2|NA
TGTGCCAGCAGCCCTATAGCGGGAGAGCAGTACTTC
CASSPIAGEQYF
>14|TRBJ2-7|TRBV18|NA|NA
TGTGCCAGCTCATCCTCAGAGGGCGCCTACGAGCAGTACTTC
CASSSSEGAYEQYF
>17|TRBJ1-1|TRBV15|NA|NA
TGTGCCACCAGCAGAGATCACGGCGGAGGGTTGAACACTGAAGCTTTCTTT
CATSRDHGGGLNTEAFF
>19|TRBJ2-2|TRBV13|TRBD2|NA
TGTGCCAGCAGCTTAAGGCAGGGACTAGCGGGAGCGAACACCGGGGAGCTGTTTTTT
CASSLRQGLAGANTGELFF
>17|TRBJ1-2|TRBV5-1|TRBD1|once
TGCGCCAGCAGCACCGGACAGGGCCCCACGGGGGGCTATGGCTACACCTTC
CASSTGQGPTGGYGYTF
>16|TRBJ2-2|TRBV24-1|TRBD1|NA
TGTGCCACCAGTGACGCCGGGACAGGGGCCACCGGGGAGCTGTTTTTT
CATSDAGTGATGELFF
>15|TRBJ1-2|TRBV10-3|TRBD1|NA
TGTGCCATCAGTGAGTCGGACGGACAGGGCTATGGCTACACCTTC
CAISESDGQGYGYTF
>16|TRBJ1-3|TRBV7-9|NA|NA
TGTGCCAGCAGCTTAGAAGGTTGGCAGGCGGGAAACACCATATATTTT
CASSLEGWQAGNTIYF
>15|TRBJ2-3|TRBV5-1|TRBD1|once
TGCGCCAGCAGCTTGGTTCAGGGGGCGACAGATACGCAGTATTTT
CASSLVQGATDTQYF
>16|TRBJ2-2|TRBV6-1|NA|NA
TGTGCCAGCAGTGAAGCGTCTCAGGGAAGGGGCGGGGAGCTGTTTTTT
CASSEASQGRGGELFF
>15|TRBJ1-1|TRBV9|NA|NA
TGTGCCAGCAGCGTAGGGGGGGTCATGAACACTGAAGCTTTCTTT
CASSVGGVMNTEAFF
>14|TRBJ1-1|TRBV21-1|NA|NA
TGTGCCAGCAGCAAAGTGGTGACGGAGGATGAAGCTTTCTTT
CASSKVVTEDEAFF
>14|TRBJ1-1|TRBV11-2|NA|few
TGTGCCAGCAGCTTATTGCCCATTAGCACTGAAGCTTTCTTT
CASSLLPISTEAFF
>15|TRBJ1-2|TRBV4-3|NA|NA
TGCGCCAGCAGCCTAGAGCAGGGGCTTCTCTATGGCTACACCTTC
CASSLEQGLLYGYTF
>14|TRBJ2-7|TRBV5-5|NA|NA
TGTGCCAGCAGCTTGGAACAGGGTATCTACGAGCAGTACTTC
CASSLEQGIYEQYF
>13|TRBJ2-5|TRBV12-3/TRBV12-4|TRBD2|NA
TGTGCCAGCAGCGCTATAGCGGGAGAGACCCAGTACTTC
CASSAIAGETQYF
>13|TRBJ2-5|TRBV11-3|TRBD2|NA
TGTGCCAGCAGCTCCGACAGCGGGAAGACCCAGTACTTC
CASSSDSGKTQYF
>16|TRBJ2-3|TRBV5-1|TRBD1|NA
TGCGCCAGCAGCTTGCCCGCGAACAGGGGATCAGATACGCAGTATTTT
CASSLPANRGSDTQYF
>15|TRBJ2-3|TRBV9|TRBD1|NA
TGTGCCAGCAGCGGAGGAGGGGACAGGGCAGATACGCAGTATTTT
CASSGGGDRADTQYF
>12|TRBJ2-3|TRBV5-1|NA|once
TGCGCCAGCAGCCCAATAAGCGATACGCAGTATTTT
CASSPISDTQYF
>17|TRBJ1-1|TRBV4-3|NA|once
TGCGCCAGCAGCCAAGATCGGGGGGGCGCAGGGAACACTGAAGCTTTCTTT
CASSQDRGGAGNTEAFF
>18|TRBJ2-2|TRBV7-2|TRBD1|once
TGTGCCAGCAGCTCTCTAGACTACAGGGGACCGAACACCGGGGAGCTGTTTTTT
CASSSLDYRGPNTGELFF
>13|TRBJ1-5|TRBV11-2|NA|NA
TGTGCCAGCAGCCCCGAGGTCAATCAGCCCCAGCATTTT
CASSPEVNQPQHF
>13|TRBJ2-1|TRBV7-2|TRBD1|NA
TGTGCCAGCAGGGACAGGGGAATGTATGAGCAGTTCTTC
CASRDRGMYEQFF
>12|TRBJ2-5|TRBV2|TRBD2|NA
TGTGCCAGCGCGGGGGGACAAGAGACCCAGTACTTC
CASAGGQETQYF
>15|TRBJ1-2|TRBV6-2/TRBV6-3|TRBD1|NA
TGTGCCAGCAGTTACCGGACAGGGGGAAGATGGGGCTACACCTTC
CASSYRTGGRWGYTF
>14|TRBJ2-7|TRBV6-6|TRBD1|NA
TGTGCCAGCACAACGGGACAGGGGGCTTACGAGCAGTACTTC
CASTTGQGAYEQYF
>15|TRBJ1-2|TRBV19|NA|NA
TGTGCCAGTAGTATTTTCGGGGGACCTAACTATGGCTACACCTTC
CASSIFGGPNYGYTF
>12|TRBJ1-1|TRBV12-3/TRBV12-4|NA|NA
TGTGCCAGCAGTTTCTCCGCGGGAGAAGCTTTCTTT
CASSFSAGEAFF
>18|TRBJ1-6|TRBV19|NA|NA
TGTGCCAGTAGCCTGACTCGGGACTCATCACCCTATAATTCCCCCCTCCACTTT
CASSLTRDSSPYNSPLHF
>13|TRBJ2-7|TRBV6-5|NA|NA
TGTGCCAGCAGGGGTAGGACTGGCTACGAGCAGTACTTC
CASRGRTGYEQYF
>16|TRBJ2-3|TRBV6-5|TRBD1|NA
TGTGCCAGCAGTTACCAGTTAACAGGGGTCAGGGATACGCAGTATTTT
CASSYQLTGVRDTQYF
>15|TRBJ2-3|TRBV27|TRBD2|NA
TGTGCCAGCAGTTCAGAGCGGGGTCTGTCAGATACGCAGTATTTT
CASSSERGLSDTQYF
>12|TRBJ1-1|TRBV30|NA|NA
TGTGCCTGGAGTGTATGGGGGGCTGAAGCTTTCTTT
CAWSVWGAEAFF
>14|TRBJ2-7|TRBV5-1|TRBD1|NA
TGCGCCAGCAGCTTGGCGGGACAGGGGTACGAGCAGTACTTC
CASSLAGQGYEQYF
>13|TRBJ2-7|TRBV2|NA|NA
TGTGCCAGCAGTGAGAAGGGGTCCTACGAGCAGTACTTC
CASSEKGSYEQYF
>15|TRBJ2-5|TRBV14|TRBD2|NA
TGTGCCAGCAGCCAACTACTAGCGGGGGTGGAGACCCAGTACTTC
CASSQLLAGVETQYF
>14|TRBJ2-5|TRBV7-2|TRBD2|NA
TGTGCCAGCAGCCCTAACTCGGGGGGAGAGACCCAGTACTTC
CASSPNSGGETQYF
>16|TRBJ2-6|TRBV7-9|TRBD1|NA
TGTGCCATCATCAGGGGGACCATCTCTGGGGCCAACGTCCTGACTTTC
CAIIRGTISGANVLTF
>15|TRBJ1-2|TRBV4-1|TRBD1|NA
TGCGCCAGCAGCCAAGGACAGGGGGCGACCTATGGCTACACCTTC
CASSQGQGATYGYTF
>14|TRBJ1-3|TRBV19|NA|NA
TGTGCCAGCAGAGACCGGGAACGGGGAAACACCATATATTTT
CASRDRERGNTIYF
>16|TRBJ1-3|TRBV7-8|NA|NA
TGTGCCAGCAGCTTAGCGATGGGGAGCTCTGGAAACACCATATATTTT
CASSLAMGSSGNTIYF
>13|TRBJ1-2|TRBV6-2/TRBV6-3|NA|NA
TGTGCCAGCAGCGACAGAAGGGATTATGGCTACACCTTC
CASSDRRDYGYTF
>12|TRBJ2-1|TRBV5-1|NA|NA
TGCGCCAGCAGCTTGCAGGACAATGAGCAGTTCTTC
CASSLQDNEQFF
>12|TRBJ1-2|TRBV9|TRBD1|NA
TGTGCCAGCAACAGGGGGAACTATGGCTACACCTTC
CASNRGNYGYTF
>14|TRBJ1-5|TRBV6-5|TRBD1|NA
TGTGCCAGCAGTACAGGGGTTGGCAATCAGCCCCAGCATTTT
CASSTGVGNQPQHF
>15|TRBJ2-7|TRBV9|NA|few
TGTGCCAGCAGCCCCCCCGGGGTGGGGTTGTACGAGCAGTACTTC
CASSPPGVGLYEQYF
>15|TRBJ1-2|TRBV7-2|NA|few
TGTGCCAGCAGCTCATCAGGGGTGGGGAGCTATGGCTACACCTTC
CASSSSGVGSYGYTF
>12|TRBJ2-7|TRBV29-1|TRBD1|NA
TGCAGCGCTCAACAGGGGCCGGCCGAGCAGTACTTC
CSAQQGPAEQYF
>15|TRBJ1-2|TRBV6-5|TRBD1|NA
TGTGCCAGCAGTTACTCGGGACAGGGGCTCTATGGCTACACCTTC
CASSYSGQGLYGYTF
>15|TRBJ2-7|TRBV3-1/TRBV3-2|NA|NA
TGTGCCAGCAGCTCCCCGACAGGAAGCTCCTACGAGCAGTACTTC
CASSSPTGSSYEQYF
>15|TRBJ1-4|TRBV9|NA|NA
TGTGCCAGCAGCGTAGAGGGGCGAGCTAATGAAAAACTGTTTTTT
CASSVEGRANEKLFF
>15|TRBJ2-5|TRBV5-1|NA|NA
TGCGCCAGCAGCTTAAACAGGGTCTTACAAGAGACCCAGTACTTC
CASSLNRVLQETQYF
>15|TRBJ1-3|TRBV28|NA|NA
TGTGCCAGCAGTTCTGCGGCGGCTGGTGGAAACACCATATATTTT
CASSSAAAGGNTIYF